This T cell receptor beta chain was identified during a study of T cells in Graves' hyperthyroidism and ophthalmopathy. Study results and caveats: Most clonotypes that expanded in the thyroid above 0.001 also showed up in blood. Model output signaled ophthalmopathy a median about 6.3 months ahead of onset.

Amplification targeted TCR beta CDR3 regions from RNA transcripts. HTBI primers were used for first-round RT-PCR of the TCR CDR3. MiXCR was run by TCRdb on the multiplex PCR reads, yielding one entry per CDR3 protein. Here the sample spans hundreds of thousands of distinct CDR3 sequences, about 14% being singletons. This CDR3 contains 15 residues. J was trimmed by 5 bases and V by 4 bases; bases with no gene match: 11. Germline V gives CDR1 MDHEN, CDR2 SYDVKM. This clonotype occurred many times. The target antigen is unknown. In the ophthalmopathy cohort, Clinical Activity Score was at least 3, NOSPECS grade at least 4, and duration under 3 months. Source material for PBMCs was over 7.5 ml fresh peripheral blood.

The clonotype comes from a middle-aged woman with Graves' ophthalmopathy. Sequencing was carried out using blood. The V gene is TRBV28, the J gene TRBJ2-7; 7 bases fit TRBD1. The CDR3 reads CASSSPTGRSNEQYF. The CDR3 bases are TGTGCCAGCAGTTCCCCGACAGGGCGGTCCAACGAGCAGTACTTC.